The table lists the clone carrying this T cell receptor beta chain with a few counts. Its antigen remains unidentified. The data originate from a study of shared clonotypes between healthy human individuals. Study-wide findings and caveats: A generally larger estimated richness was seen in naive subsets than in memory subsets.

A CD45RA-negative memory subset and a CD45RA+ naive subset were separated from the CD4+ cells. Germline V gene data show CDR1 as SGHRS and CDR2 as YFSETQ. V was cut by 1 base and J by 4 bases, with 11 bases left in between. The CDR3 spans 15 residues. Assay: immunoSEQ multiplex PCR; the TCRdb copy retains only in-frame clones and omits some. The data show 950,000 to 1,100,000 clones, 65% to 80% seen once. The chain uses TRBV5-1 and TRBJ1-4; D possibly corresponds to TRBD1 (6 bases). Sequencing used memory CD4+ T cells sorted from blood. Stated subset: CD45RA-negative fraction. The clonotype originates from a young man in good health. CDR3 nucleotide sequence: TGCGCCAGCAGCTTGTCAACCAGGGGTAATGAAAAACTGTTTTTT. It encodes CASSLSTRGNEKLFF.